Sequencing of this T cell receptor (beta chain) was carried out in a study of human thymus T cells. Study-level points and caveats: Overlap was high between thymic repertoires from unrelated individuals, as reported in related research. There appeared to be biased usage of V and J genes in thymic and blood repertoires.

Sequencing was performed with immunoSEQ multiplex PCR; in TCRdb, only in-frame clones are kept and a portion is missing. Here the sample spans some 130,000 clones, around 96% being singletons. This clone was seen a handful of times. What it recognizes is unknown. Germline V gives CDR1 MNHEY, CDR2 SVGAGI. CDR3 length: 15 amino acids. Trimming took off 0 bases at V and 4 bases at J, with 11 bases between the two ends. Thymus was obtained from resections taken during corrective heart surgery. The sample donors, healthy Finnish infants, were having corrective surgery for congenital heart defects. The TCR originated in a boy less than two years old with a congenital heart defect but otherwise immunologically healthy. The chain couples TRBV6-5 to TRBJ2-3; D might be TRBD2 (7 bases). The specimen sequenced was thymus tissue. The CDR3 DNA reads TGTGCCAGCAGTTACTCCGGGGGGCCCCCAGATACGCAGTATTTT. The encoded protein is CASSYSGGPPDTQYF.